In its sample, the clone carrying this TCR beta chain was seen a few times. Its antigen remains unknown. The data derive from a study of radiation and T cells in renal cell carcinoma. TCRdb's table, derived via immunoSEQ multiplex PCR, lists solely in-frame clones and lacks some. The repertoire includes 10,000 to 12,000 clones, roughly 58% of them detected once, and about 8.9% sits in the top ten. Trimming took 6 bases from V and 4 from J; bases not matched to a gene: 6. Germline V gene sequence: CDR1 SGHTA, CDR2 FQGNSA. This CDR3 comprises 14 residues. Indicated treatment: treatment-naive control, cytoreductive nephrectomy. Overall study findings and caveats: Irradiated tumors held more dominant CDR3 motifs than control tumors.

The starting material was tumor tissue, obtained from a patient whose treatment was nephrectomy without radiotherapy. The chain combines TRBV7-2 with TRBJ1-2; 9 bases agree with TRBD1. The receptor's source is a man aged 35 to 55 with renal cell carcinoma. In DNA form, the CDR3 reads TGTGCCAGCAGAGCCGGGACAGGGCCCTATGGCTACACCTTC. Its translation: CASRAGTGPYGYTF.